The rows below give T cell receptor beta chains drawn from one sample of a study of blood T cell repertoires in COVID-19. Assay: immunoSEQ multiplex PCR; the TCRdb copy retains only in-frame clones and omits some. The table records 150,000 to 200,000 clones, 88% of them present only once. Sequencing was carried out using peripheral blood. All receptors come from a man in his fifties or sixties who had recovered from COVID-19. Each CDR3 is given without its conserved first and last residue. Clone size is not always given. Where it is, it says once, few, many or a class for expanded clones.

v_gene: TRBV19; abundance: once; CDR3aa: ASSIGPRTGNNEQF
v_gene: TRBV28; abundance: NA; CDR3aa: ATYRETTEAF
v_gene: TRBV14; abundance: NA; CDR3aa: ASSQPGAGWETQY
v_gene: TRBV7-6; abundance: NA; CDR3aa: ASIPSSGSPGELF
v_gene: TRBV19; abundance: NA; CDR3aa: ASSIGFANTGELF
v_gene: TRBV7-2; abundance: NA; CDR3aa: ASSLGAGVGDTQY
v_gene: TRBV5-4; abundance: NA; CDR3aa: ASSFRQGNYGYT
v_gene: TRBV6-2/TRBV6-3; abundance: NA; CDR3aa: ASSYSGTGGIGGNQPQH
v_gene: TRBV6-5; abundance: NA; CDR3aa: ASSSGGYNSPLH
v_gene: TRBV13; abundance: many; CDR3aa: ASSLGTSYEQY
v_gene: TRBV4-1; abundance: NA; CDR3aa: ASQGQSYNEQF
v_gene: TRBV2; abundance: few; CDR3aa: ASRSGQGEGTDTQY
v_gene: TRBV18; abundance: NA; CDR3aa: ASSPTRPAGLGLNEKLF
v_gene: TRBV28; abundance: once; CDR3aa: ASSRQGNYGYT
v_gene: TRBV7-9; abundance: NA; CDR3aa: ASSTQRQFTDTQY
v_gene: TRBV4-3; abundance: NA; CDR3aa: ASSLTSGGETQY
v_gene: TRBV7-2; abundance: few; CDR3aa: ASSHTGRGNTIY
v_gene: TRBV10-1; abundance: few; CDR3aa: ASSDSPGQGDEQF
v_gene: TRBV6-5; abundance: NA; CDR3aa: ASSMGAGQPQH